This TCR beta chain was observed in a study of T cells in women clearing cervical HPV infection (dated by TCRdb to between 2017 and 2018). About the study as a whole: The cases were 20 to 25 women with histologically confirmed HPV16-related CIN3 or worse, and 2 of these cases were invasive cancers. The 25 controls were women who cleared a single incident HPV16 infection within 12 months without developing precancer or cancer. Blood from cases was collected at the visit where the lesion was first found, while blood from controls was collected once the infection could no longer be detected. For cases, the median interval between lesion detection and blood sampling was over 130 days, with an interquartile range of roughly 90 to 230 days. Because only a few women had HLA typing data, the possibility that HLA type acted as a confounder could not be ruled out. An exploratory proof-of-principle case-control study, nested within the Guanacaste HPV Natural History Study in Costa Rica, was conducted to compare TCR repertoires across cervical HPV16 outcomes. Cases and controls were matched on year of sample collection and on age within five years. A median age of around 30 years was observed in cases versus 38 in controls, and no significant differences in baseline characteristics were found. The parent cohort enrolled roughly 9,600 women aged 18 or older in Guanacaste, Costa Rica, during about 1993 to 1995 and followed them for 7 to 8 years. As quality controls, five blinded duplicates were added to each group, bringing the total to approximately 60 samples made up of some 50 participants and 10 replicates. The study at large found these results: Because T-cell numbers per sample were unknown, differences in richness could reflect varying T-cell content rather than repertoire biology. By combining richness with V gene abundances, random forest classifiers separated cases from controls with an estimated AUC of 0.75 to 0.85. Significantly higher TCR repertoire richness was observed in CIN3+ cases than in controls across sequencing depths, whereas no difference in evenness was found. Lower TRBV6-7 relative abundance was observed in cases than in controls (around 0.1% versus 0.15%; Bonferroni P = 0.0008). The cross-sectional design could not show whether the associations came before the infection or were a result of it, and neither effector/memory subsets nor HPV-specific T cells were isolated.

Every participant had a single incident cervical HPV16 infection, and women with prevalent HPV16 infections were excluded. Cervical HPV DNA was detected with MY09/MY11 PCR, and genotyping was done with dot-blot hybridization. Roughly 15 mL of heparinized blood was centrifuged, after which the buffy coat was aliquoted, frozen at -30 degrees C, and then stored at -80 degrees C. QIAGEN kits were used to extract genomic DNA from the buffy coat specimens. The CDR1 and CDR2 encoded by the germline V gene (reference sequence) are SEHNR and FQNEAQ. From the cysteine through the phenylalanine, the CDR3 covers 15 amino acids. The DNA shown is the part of the CDR3 that was read: 36 bases, in frame from base 1. From V the trimming removes 7 bases and from J it removes 7 bases, while the gene matches leave 8 bases of the junction unaccounted for. Turning to this clone: It has no known antigen specificity. The read ends 3 residues before the CDR3 terminus; that terminus is restored from the germline J gene. Other DNA sequences within the sample encode an identical CDR3.

Using the immunoSEQ assay, multiplex PCR amplified TCR beta CDR3 regions from an average of around 1,300 ng of genomic DNA per sample. The assay corrected primer bias using a complete synthetic TCR repertoire to establish an amplification baseline. The amplicons were sequenced using the Illumina platform. Per the source publication's procedure: Sequence errors were corrected by clustering with frequency ratios and a modified nearest-neighbor algorithm, and the sequences were then analyzed in the immunoSEQ Analyzer using IMGT gene definitions. TCR richness and evenness were averaged over 20 rarefaction repeats at each rarefaction depth, excluding samples with fewer sequences than the depth. Wilcoxon rank sum tests with FDR correction were used to compare V, D and J gene relative abundances between the groups. An intraclass correlation of approximately 96% for TCR richness and an average of around 82% across 66 gene segments were obtained from the blinded duplicates. Held by TCRdb, this immuneACCESS table contains in-frame sequences only and omits some clones. Under half of the omission traces to an unresolved V gene where checked; the cause of the rest is unknown. For V, J and clone size, that table is used; D and trimming come from the DNA. This sample's clone table shows about 33,000 clones. The ten largest make up about 8% of the sample.

This receptor was obtained from a woman between 18 and 69 years old with a cervical HPV16 infection that either progressed to CIN3+ or cleared (not recorded which). The V and J genes are TRBV7-9 and TRBJ2-2; the central 11 bases match TRBD2. Source material: blood buffy coat. CDR3 DNA, as far as it was read: TGTGCCAGCATCGAGACTAGCGGGAAGGGCGGGGAG. It translates as CASIETSGKGGE. The whole CDR3 sequence is CASIETSGKGGELFF.